Below, 26 T cell receptor beta chains from the same sample are listed, as sequenced in a study of radiation and T cells in renal cell carcinoma. TCRdb keeps only in-frame clones here, not all; method: immunoSEQ multiplex PCR. The data contain 70,000 to 80,000 clones, about 86% of them singletons. Time point indicated: blood 2 weeks post-SBRT. As to treatment: 15 Gy SBRT to primary tumor, nephrectomy 4 weeks later. Source: blood, taken from a patient whose treatment included radiotherapy and nephrectomy. Receptors originate from a woman aged 45-60 years with renal cell carcinoma.

The gene calls are TRBV5-1 and TRBJ1-2, with unresolved D. The germline gives CDR1 SGHRS, CDR2 YFSETQ. The CDR3 loop spans 14 amino acids. V lost 1 base to trimming and J lost 7 bases, with 14 bases between them. The CDR3 nucleotides read TGCGCCAGCAGCTTGTACACAGATGGAAGTGGCTACACCTTC. Protein sequence: CASSLYTDGSGYTF.

In the case of this clone: Other DNA sequences in this specimen translate into the identical CDR3. V usage is TRBV27 and J usage is TRBJ1-1; TRBD1 aligns across 8 bases. The CDR3 is made up of 14 amino acids. V lost 6 bases to trimming and J lost 0 bases; unmatched junction nucleotides: 3. CDR1 and CDR2 from the germline V gene are MNHEY and SMNVEV (reference sequence). This CDR3 reads CASSRTGLNTEAFF. The CDR3 DNA follows: TGTGCCAGCAGCCGGACAGGGCTGAACACTGAAGCTTTCTTT.

This chain connects TRBV6-6 to TRBJ2-7; D not certain. The CDR3 runs 15 residues. Trimming removed 0 bases at V and 0 bases at J, with 9 bases between. Germline CDR1 MNHNY, CDR2 SVGAGI (reference sequence). Here the CDR3 reads CASSYSTWSSYEQYF. CDR3 DNA sequence: TGTGCCAGCAGTTACTCGACATGGAGCTCCTACGAGCAGTACTTC.

This clone occurred once. The chain employs TRBV7-2 and TRBJ1-1; a possible D gene is TRBD1 (5 bases). The CDR3 is made up of 15 amino acids. Germline lookup yields CDR1 SGHTA and CDR2 FQGNSA. The ends were cut back, 5 bases at V and 6 bases at J, with 19 bases in the middle. The CDR3 DNA follows: TGTGCCAGCAGCCCCCAAATCGGGGAAGGGGCTGAAGCTTTCTTT. This sequence encodes CASSPQIGEGAEAFF.

The chain uses TRBV14 and TRBJ2-3; 10 bases fit TRBD2. The germline V gene encodes CDR1 SGHDN and CDR2 FVKESK. CDR3 length equals 19 residues. With V trimmed by 6 bases and J by 3 bases, 18 bases remained unmatched. CDR3: CASSADRTSGAFGTDTQYF. CDR3 coding DNA: TGTGCCAGCAGTGCTGACCGGACTAGCGGCGCATTCGGAACAGATACGCAGTATTTT.

This clone was seen once. The genes are TRBV5-1 and TRBJ1-4; weak D call: TRBD1 (5 bases). V was cut by 5 bases and J by 5 bases, with 16 bases left in between. The CDR3 has 15 amino acids. Germline V gives CDR1 SGHRS, CDR2 YFSETQ. The CDR3 loop is CASRTGSTSNEKLFF. In DNA, the CDR3 is TGCGCCAGCAGAACAGGATCCACTTCGAATGAAAAACTGTTTTTT.

The rearrangement links TRBV5-4 to TRBJ2-3, with TRBD2 as a possible D gene (5 bases). Trimming shortened V by 4 bases and J by 0 bases, and 12 bases separated the two germline ends. Germline lookup yields CDR1 SGHNT and CDR2 YYREEE (reference sequence). This CDR3 region has 15 residues. The CDR3 loop is CASSLGAGSTDTQYF. The CDR3 coding sequence is TGTGCCAGCAGCCTTGGTGCGGGTAGCACAGATACGCAGTATTTT.

The chain is built from TRBV4-3 and TRBJ1-6; D gene unclear. With 0 bases removed from V and 2 bases from J, the gap between germline ends came to 11 bases. This CDR3 is 17 amino acids long. Germline lookup yields CDR1 LGHNA and CDR2 YSLEER. In nucleotides, the CDR3 is TGCGCCAGCAGCCAAGATGCAGGCCTGACCTATAATTCACCCCTCCACTTT. Its protein product is CASSQDAGLTYNSPLHF.

This chain joins TRBV2 and TRBJ1-1; D possibly corresponds to TRBD1 (5 bases). CDR1 and CDR2 (germline): SNHLY, FYNNEI. The V and J ends lost 6 bases and 10 bases respectively, with 12 bases between them. The CDR3 is 11 amino acids. The CDR3 DNA sequence: TGTGCCAGCAGCACCCGGGGGGGAGCTTTCTTT. It yields the protein CASSTRGGAFF.

The CDR3 bases are TGCGCCAGCAGCTTGGGGGGAATGGGTCAGCCCCAGCATTTT. Protein: CASSLGGMGQPQHF. This chain joins TRBV5-1 and TRBJ1-5, with unresolved D. This CDR3 has 14 residues. Germline values: CDR1 SGHRS, CDR2 YFSETQ. Deletions cut 0 bases from V and 6 bases from J, with 10 bases between.

V usage is TRBV5-1 and J usage is TRBJ1-4, with TRBD1 identical over 8 bases. The V segment lost 4 bases and the J segment 0 bases; nucleotides outside the gene matches: 2. The CDR3 has 15 residues. Germline V gene data show CDR1 as SGHRS and CDR2 as YFSETQ. The CDR3 loop is CASSIQGATNEKLFF. CDR3 nucleotide sequence: TGCGCCAGCAGCATACAGGGGGCAACTAATGAAAAACTGTTTTTT.

The chain combines TRBV7-2 with TRBJ2-2, with a tentative D call TRBD1 (5 bases). The V gene lost 4 bases and the J gene lost 2 bases, with 17 bases spanning the gap. From germline, CDR1 is SGHTA and CDR2 FQGNSA. The CDR3 is 17 amino acids. In nucleotides, the CDR3 is TGTGCCAGCAGCTCCGATCACCCCAGGGCCAACACCGGGGAGCTGTTTTTT. Its protein product is CASSSDHPRANTGELFF.

This rearrangement joins TRBV6-5 to TRBJ1-3, with a tentative D call TRBD1 (6 bases). In germline, CDR1 is MNHEY, CDR2 SVGAGI. The CDR3 runs 15 residues. The V end was cut by 5 bases, the J end by 8 bases, with 19 bases between. In DNA, the CDR3 is TGTGCCAGCAGTCCTAACCAGGGGCCTGTCTACACCATATATTTT. This translates into CASSPNQGPVYTIYF.

The gene calls are TRBV6-5 and TRBJ1-4; D uncertain. Deletions cut 6 bases from V and 1 base from J, with 3 bases between. CDR3 length equals 12 residues. Germline assignment: CDR1 MNHEY and CDR2 SVGAGI. In DNA form, the CDR3 reads TGTGCCAGCAGCCGAACTAATGAAAAACTGTTTTTT. This sequence encodes CASSRTNEKLFF.

The rearrangement joins TRBV27 to TRBJ2-7; possibly TRBD1 or TRBD2 for D (5 bases each). This CDR3 is 11 amino acids long. V shed 3 bases and J shed 6 bases, with 6 bases lying between them. Germline lookup yields CDR1 MNHEY and CDR2 SMNVEV (reference sequence). DNA for the CDR3: TGTGCCAGCAGTTTGGGGGTCGAGCAGTACTTC. Translated: CASSLGVEQYF.

This clone was recorded only once. The chain carries TRBV6-5 and TRBJ2-1; D might be TRBD2 (6 bases). The CDR3 consists of 15 residues. In germline, CDR1 is MNHEY, CDR2 SVGAGI. The V and J ends lost 5 bases and 4 bases respectively, with 15 bases between them. This CDR3 is CASSPGTRIYNEQFF. For the CDR3, the DNA is TGTGCCAGCAGTCCCGGGACTCGGATTTACAATGAGCAGTTCTTC.

The chain carries TRBV7-8 and TRBJ2-3; 7 bases fit TRBD2. This CDR3 has 16 residues. Germline CDR1 reads SGHVS; CDR2 reads FQNEAQ. V shed 1 base, J shed 1 base, and the junction held 5 bases outside the gene matches. The CDR3 coding sequence is TGTGCCAGCAGCTTAGGTTGGAGCGGGGGCACAGATACGCAGTATTTT. It encodes CASSLGWSGGTDTQYF.

The chain carries TRBV7-9 and TRBJ2-7; TRBD2 aligns across 8 bases. The germline CDR1 and CDR2 sequences are SEHNR and FQNEAQ (reference sequence). The CDR3 has 17 amino acids. The V segment lost 5 bases and the J segment 5 bases; nucleotides outside the gene matches: 17. CDR3 loop: CASSPRGLVLNLHEQYF. Written as DNA, the CDR3 is TGTGCCAGCAGCCCCAGGGGACTAGTTTTAAATCTCCACGAGCAGTACTTC.

This clone was counted between two and nine times. The chain links TRBV5-1 to TRBJ2-5, with D possibly TRBD1 on 6 matching bases. CDR1 is SGHRS, CDR2 YFSETQ, per germline. The length of the CDR3 is 14 residues. Trimming took off 3 bases at V and 5 bases at J, with 14 bases between the two ends. Written as DNA, the CDR3 is TGCGCCAGCAGCTATGACAGGCCTCGGGAGACCCAGTACTTC. It yields the protein CASSYDRPRETQYF.

The V gene is TRBV11-1, the J gene TRBJ2-3; 11 bases are shared with TRBD2. Trimming removed 2 bases from V and 4 bases from J; junction bases left unmatched: 5. The CDR3 is made up of 16 amino acids. Germline CDR1 is SGHAT and CDR2 is FQDESV (reference sequence). The CDR3 loop reads CASSLTLAGGADTQYF. CDR3 DNA sequence: TGTGCCAGCAGCTTAACATTAGCGGGAGGGGCAGATACGCAGTATTTT.

The CDR3 DNA reads TGTGCCAGCAGCCTCGGGGGCACTGGCTACACCTTC. Translating gives CASSLGGTGYTF. The genes are TRBV7-9 and TRBJ1-2; a weak D match, TRBD1 (6 bases). The CDR3 consists of 12 residues. Per the germline V gene, CDR1 is SEHNR and CDR2 is FQNEAQ (reference sequence). The ends were cut back, 5 bases at V and 7 bases at J, with 11 bases in the middle.

The chain recombines TRBV29-1 with TRBJ1-2; possible D gene TRBD1, 6 bases. The germline V gene has CDR1 SQVTM and CDR2 ANQGSEA. CDR3 length: 11 amino acids. V was trimmed by 6 bases and J by 7 bases, leaving 12 bases between them. CDR3 protein: CSVTTGSGYTF. The DNA of the CDR3 is TGCAGCGTCACCACAGGGAGTGGCTACACCTTC.

CDR3 region: CASSPEGYSNQPQHF. CDR3 nucleotide sequence: TGTGCCAGCAGCCCTGAGGGCTATAGCAATCAGCCCCAGCATTTT. The rearrangement links TRBV7-9 to TRBJ1-5; D call uncertain. Trimming pared 5 bases from V and 0 bases from J, leaving 11 bases between. This CDR3 has 15 residues. From germline, CDR1 is SEHNR and CDR2 FQNEAQ (reference sequence). Together with reference TRBV7-9 and TRBJ1-5, the CDR3 gives the full variable domain: DTGVSQNPRHKITKRGQNVTFRCDPISEHNRLYWYRQTLGQGPEFLTYFQNEAQLEKSRLLSDRFSAERPKGSFSTLEIQRTEQGDSAMYLCASSPEGYSNQPQHFGDGTRLSIL.

This rearrangement joins TRBV5-6 to TRBJ2-6; D is ambiguous. The germline gives CDR1 SGHDT, CDR2 YYEEEE. CDR3 length: 16 amino acids. The V and J ends lost 0 bases and 8 bases respectively, with 15 bases between them. CDR3 DNA: TGTGCCAGCAGCTTGGTAACGGCGCCCCTGACCAACGTCCTGACTTTC. This gives the protein CASSLVTAPLTNVLTF.

The V gene is TRBV4-1, the J gene TRBJ2-6; D gene uncertain. The germline V gene has CDR1 MGHRA and CDR2 YSYEKL. Trimming pared 0 bases from V and 3 bases from J, leaving 15 bases between. This CDR3 is 18 amino acids long. CDR3 DNA sequence: TGCGCCAGCAGCCAAGAAAACAGTCCCTCTGTTGGGGCCAACGTCCTGACTTTC. This gives the protein CASSQENSPSVGANVLTF.

This sequence joins TRBV25-1 and TRBJ2-5; 10 positions match TRBD1. The V gene's germline CDR1 is MGHDK and CDR2 SYGVNS. Germline trimming cut 1 base from V and 1 base from J; bases unmatched to any gene: 6. The CDR3 consists of 17 residues. CDR3 region: CASSEWTGTGAQETQYF. The DNA for the CDR3 is TGTGCCAGCAGTGAATGGACCGGGACAGGGGCCCAAGAGACCCAGTACTTC.